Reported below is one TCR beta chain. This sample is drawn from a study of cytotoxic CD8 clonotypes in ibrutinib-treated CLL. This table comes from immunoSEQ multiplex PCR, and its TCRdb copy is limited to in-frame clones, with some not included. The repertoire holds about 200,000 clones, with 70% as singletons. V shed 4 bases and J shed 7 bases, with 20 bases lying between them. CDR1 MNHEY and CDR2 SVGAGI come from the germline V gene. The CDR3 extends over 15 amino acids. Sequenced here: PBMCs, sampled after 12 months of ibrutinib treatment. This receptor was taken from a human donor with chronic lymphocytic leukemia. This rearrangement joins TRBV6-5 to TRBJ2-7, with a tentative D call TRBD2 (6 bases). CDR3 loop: CASSWEAGGTREQYF. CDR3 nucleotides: TGTGCCAGCAGTTGGGAGGCAGGAGGGACCCGGGAGCAGTACTTC.